This T cell receptor (beta chain) was identified in a study of blood T cell repertoires in COVID-19. Study summary: The samples span acute and convalescent COVID-19 from the United States, Italy and Spain. In each case, the material was cDNA or gDNA derived from T cells, B-cell-depleted T cells, or PBMCs.

As originally analysed: Estimation of nucleated cell counts was performed using reference gene primer amplification. Sequencing used immunoSEQ multiplex PCR; TCRdb keeps in-frame clones, though not all of them. D and trimming come from the DNA, and the V and J calls and clone size come from that table. Here the sample spans roughly 150,000 clones, over 80% being singletons. From germline, CDR1 is SQVTM and CDR2 ANQGSEA. The CDR3 sequence is 14 residues long. The V segment lost 7 bases and the J segment 0 bases; nucleotides outside the gene matches: 5. This clone was detected only a few times. The source is a man older than 75 with acute or convalescent COVID-19. The sequenced sample consisted of peripheral blood. The chain joins TRBV29-1 to TRBJ2-7, with 11 nucleotides matching TRBD2. The CDR3 loop is CSASLAGVSYEQYF. In DNA, the CDR3 is TGCAGCGCCTCACTAGCGGGGGTCTCCTACGAGCAGTACTTC.